A single T cell receptor beta chain is shown here with its context. Its antigen has not been determined. Per-base quality was not reported, and no clone a single base away is much larger than it. At one collaborating source in Seattle, patients were enrolled during active infection and were followed longitudinally through the course of disease. Each collaborating institution followed its own protocols to collect whole blood in K2EDTA tubes. Collaborator samples were shipped for TCRbeta analysis as frozen whole blood, isolated PBMCs, or DNA extracted from either sample type. This sample was taken from a study of blood T cell repertoires in COVID-19 (dated by TCRdb to 2020 to 2021). Notes on the research overall: Samples covering the acute and convalescent phases of COVID-19 were provided by collaborators in the United States, Italy and Spain. Samples came from the ongoing ImmuneRACE study (first 160 participants) plus 1,254 subjects from 6 global collaborators. A de-identified subject ID, COVID-19 status, age in years and sex were almost always included in the sample metadata. The material from the prospective study consisted of cDNA or gDNA derived from T cells, B-cell-depleted T cells, or PBMCs. A freely available public database, intended as a resource for researchers studying the immune response to SARS-CoV-2, is where the repertoires were released. Deeply sampled blood TCRbeta repertoires from subjects exposed to, actively infected with, or recovered from COVID-19 were included in the dataset. Where HLA class I and class II types were available, the types were taken from metadata supplied by the sample provider, not from assay-based typing. Overall study results and their limits: How much clinical and demographic metadata was included differed by source and by participant, and the metadata was provided uncurated.

Including cysteine and phenylalanine, the CDR3 has 14 amino acids. The sequence is cut down to CDR3 DNA, 42 bases in frame from base 1. Unmatched junction bases come to 4, with V trimmed by 3 bases and J by 3 bases. CDR1 is given as SGHNT and CDR2 as YYREEE, both from the germline V gene (reference sequence). The immunoSEQ Assay, a bias-controlled multiplex PCR, was used to amplify TCRbeta CDR3 regions from genomic DNA. The study's processing was this. Within the assay, amplification of reference gene primers was used to estimate how many nucleated cells each sample contained. To quantify the absolute abundance of each unique TCRbeta CDR3 rearrangement, sequence reads were collapsed and filtered. For each sample, productive Simpson clonality was calculated as the square root of Simpson's diversity index over productive rearrangements. TCRdb obtained this table from immuneACCESS and retained in-frame rearrangements with V and J assigned. These tables miss some clones; where compared with another copy, unresolved V genes account for less than half of the shortfall, and the remainder is unexplained. The V and J calls and clone size come from that table; D and trimming were worked out from the DNA. The sample table shows 250,000 to 300,000 clones, and over 85% are seen once. The ten largest clones capture 11% of the sample.

The receptor was isolated from a woman aged 30 to 39 with COVID-19, enrolled during active disease. The specimen sequenced was peripheral blood. The sequence joins TRBV5-4 to TRBJ2-7; 9 bases in the middle match TRBD1. At the DNA level, the sequence is TGTGCCAGCAGCTCCGGGACAGGGAACTACGAGCAGTACTTC. It translates as CASSSGTGNYEQYF.